These 2 T cell receptor beta chains originate from one sample sequenced in a study of spatial heterogeneity in lung cancer (dated by TCRdb to the late 2010s). The sample's time point label is to be understood as: sample taken at primary tumor resection. TCR sequencing used whole RNA extracted from tumor and nontumor lung tissue, or from cryopreserved PBMC samples, without cell sorting. To prepare the library, 5' RACE was applied. These reads were obtained on a NextSeq 500. TCRdb reprocessing: public reads trimmed at Q25 with fastp, clones called with MiXCR, in-frame beta chains kept. Identical CDR3 proteins give one entry, which carries the most common genes and DNA. Here the sample has 6,000 to 9,000 distinct CDR3 sequences; 5.4% occur a single time. The top ten clonotypes cover 39% of the sample. The sequencing here drew on PBMCs, taken at surgery. Receptors originate from a male donor with early-stage non-small cell lung cancer.

The chain combines TRBV20-1 with TRBJ2-3, with 9 bases identical to TRBD2. Trimming at V came to 6 bases and at J to 2 bases, leaving 6 bases not matched to a gene. Germline V CDR1 and CDR2: DFQATT, SNEGSKA (reference sequence). The CDR3 is 14 amino acids. In DNA form, the CDR3 reads TGCAGTGCCCCCGGGACTAGCTACACAGATACGCAGTATTTT. Amino acid sequence: CSAPGTSYTDTQYF.

This clonotype was picked up many times. The rearrangement joins TRBV29-1 to TRBJ2-7; the match to TRBD1 covers 9 bases. Germline loops: CDR1 SQVTM, CDR2 ANQGSEA. The V segment lost 3 bases and the J segment 4 bases; nucleotides outside the gene matches: 4. The CDR3 spans 13 residues. Here the CDR3 reads CSVDGTGSYEQYF. The CDR3 DNA follows: TGCAGCGTTGATGGGACAGGGTCTTACGAGCAGTACTTC.